The sequence of this TCR beta chain was determined in a study of graft-versus-host responses after intestinal transplantation. Study-wide findings and caveats: In recipient marrow, GvH clones were found, and some appeared first in ileum or blood. Allograft clonal ratios (graft-versus-host to host-versus-graft) were high in patients who had graft-donor T cell macrochimerism.

The table came from immunoSEQ multiplex PCR; TCRdb's copy has only in-frame clones and leaves some out. In the table there are around 9,500 clones, roughly 90% of which are singletons. Germline V gene sequence: CDR1 SGHRS, CDR2 YFSETQ. The CDR3 is 17 amino acids. Deletions cut 2 bases from V and 3 bases from J, with 19 bases between. In regard to this clone: Its antigen remains unknown.

The starting material was PBMCs, obtained 230 to 250 days after intestinal transplant. The receptor was isolated from a human patient who received an intestinal transplant, so some T cells may come from the graft donor. The chain combines TRBV5-1 with TRBJ2-3; a possible D gene is TRBD1 (6 bases). CDR3 DNA sequence: TGCGCCAGCAGCTTATTCGAGACAGGCGAATTAACAGATACGCAGTATTTT. Amino acids: CASSLFETGELTDTQYF.